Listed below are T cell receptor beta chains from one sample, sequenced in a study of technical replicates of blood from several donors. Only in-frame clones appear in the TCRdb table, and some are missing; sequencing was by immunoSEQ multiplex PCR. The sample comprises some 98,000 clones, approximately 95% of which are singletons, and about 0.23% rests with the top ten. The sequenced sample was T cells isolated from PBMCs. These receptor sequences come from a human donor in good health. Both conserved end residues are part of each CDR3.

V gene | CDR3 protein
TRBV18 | CASSRGRGNSPLHF
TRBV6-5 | CASSYGASVGYGYTF
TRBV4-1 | CASSPLPLAGGGGELFF
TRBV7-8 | CASSPPGRLADYEQYF
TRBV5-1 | CASSLEDRDYEQYF
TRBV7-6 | CASSLSLTSGSSTDTQYF
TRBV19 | CASSPTSGGTDTQYF
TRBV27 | CASSPYTGLAGGETQYF
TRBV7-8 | CASSFGGTDTQYF
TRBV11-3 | CASSLATDTGYTF
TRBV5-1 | CASSLVGTSRFKNEQYF
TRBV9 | CASSLKAGGRTGELFF
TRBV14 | CASSQGQGADYGYTF
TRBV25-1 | CASTPPGRYEQYF
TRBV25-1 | CASSSMTGNTGELFF
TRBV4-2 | CASSPTSGGLSTDTQYF
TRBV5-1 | CASSERAGAYEQYF
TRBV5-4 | CASSLRPGWADTQYF
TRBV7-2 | CASSLTGARGNQPQHF
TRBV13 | CASQGGVSSGNTIYF
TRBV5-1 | CASSFRGAGGETQYF
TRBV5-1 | CASSSHKETQYF
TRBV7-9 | CASSRRGGPEAFF
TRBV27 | CASSAPPIPGLGPLYNEQFF
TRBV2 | CASSLRGRPSGARAPEQFF
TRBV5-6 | CASSSDMNTGELFF
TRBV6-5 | CASSYAGAHYEQYF
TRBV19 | CASRHDPAGQETQYF
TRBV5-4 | CASSLFRGTNTEAFF
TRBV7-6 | CASSLIAQGAYGETQYF
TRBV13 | CASSLGSQGIFPDTQYF
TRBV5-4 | CASSQGLAGDEQFF
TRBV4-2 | CASSHLDGTEAFF
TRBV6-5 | CASSYSVTGETEAFF
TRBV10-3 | CAICSNPDKTEAFF
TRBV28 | CASRQALDGYTF
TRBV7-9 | CASSLRRQEEDGGYTF
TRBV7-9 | CASSLGGGRSSYEQYF
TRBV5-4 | CASSRGTGDSPLHF
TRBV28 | CASRLTGTGHGEQFF
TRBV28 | CASISGAQPDGNQPQHF
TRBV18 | CASSPLGTGDEQYF
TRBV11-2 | CASSWGQGATDTQYF
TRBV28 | CASSSPQAGGTEAFF
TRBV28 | CAASKELTDYGYTF
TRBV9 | CASSGRLDRVEEQYF
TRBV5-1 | CASSLAQVYGYTF
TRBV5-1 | CASSLTGGVKNTEAFF